This T cell receptor (beta chain) was identified during a study of CD8+ T cells in alopecia areata. Following extraction, RNA underwent reverse transcription to cDNA, which served as the sequencing template. Clones were read by immunoSEQ multiplex PCR, and TCRdb kept only the in-frame ones, dropping some. The top ten hold roughly 25% of the sample, which has 100,000 to 120,000 clones, about 50% seen once. Trimming removed 7 bases from V and 12 bases from J; junction bases left unmatched: 10. Per the germline V gene, CDR1 is SNHLY and CDR2 is FYNNEI. The CDR3 is 14 residues long. The specimen was NKG2D-low CD8+ T cells sorted from blood. This TCR came from a human donor with alopecia areata. This sequence joins TRBV2 and TRBJ2-1; TRBD2 aligns across 12 bases. The CDR3, as DNA: TGTGCCAGCACCACTAGCGGGAGGCCCGGATTGCAGTTCTTC. It is translated as CASTTSGRPGLQFF.